This T cell receptor beta chain appears in the sequencing data of a study of T cell responses to AZD1222 COVID-19 vaccine (dated by TCRdb to the early 2020s). For the study in its entirety: A total of around 240 trial participants underwent TCR sequencing, of whom about 210 had received two doses of AZD1222 and approximately 26 had received two doses of the MenACWY control vaccine. Trial participants were enrolled by age into subgroups of 18-55, 56-69 and 70-plus years, and around 150, 28 and 57 TCR-sequenced participants, respectively, were included in these subgroups. General study outcomes and caveats: The 56-69-year group was small, and its depth increase did not reach significance, likely because of low power. Because no day 14 peak-response samples were available, repertoires were characterized only after the peak T cell response. Reportedly, almost half of the unique spike-specific TCRs recognized epitopes lying outside the regions that are mutated in the B.1.351 and B.1.1.7 variants. The whole spike protein was spanned by vaccine-associated CD4 TCRs, and dominant responses were seen in regions 160-218 and 743-854. Participants were mostly white British, with more females than males. The authors suggested clonal diversity may have been underestimated. After two AZD1222 doses, spike-specific TCR breadth and depth were significantly higher than at day 0 and than in MenACWY recipients. Conclusions about previously exposed vaccinees are limited, since just five or six AZD1222 recipients were seropositive for SARS-CoV-2 at baseline.

The CDR3 regions of human TCRbeta chains were analyzed by immunosequencing. The original methods were these. Repertoire TCRs were matched against a reference library of SARS-CoV-2-specific TCRs generated with the MIRA antigen-specificity platform. Breadth meant the fraction of unique TCRs that were SARS-CoV-2-associated, whereas depth meant the fraction of total T cells that were SARS-CoV-2-associated. Each spike-specific TCR was assigned to its reactive spike region and to a CD4 or CD8 class using the MIRA data. Log10-transformed breadth and depth values were compared by one-way ANOVA with Sidak's multiple comparisons tests. As stored in TCRdb, this immuneACCESS dataset retains in-frame rearrangements with V and J assigned. A fraction of the clones does not appear; measured against another copy, unresolved V genes explain less than half of the discrepancy, and the remainder lacks a known reason. V and J calls and clone size are copied from that table; D and trimming were computed from the DNA. Here the sample has 95,000 to 150,000 clones; roughly nine tenths occur a single time. The top ten constitute about 2.5% of the sample.

Comments on this clone: It lacks a known antigen. Per-nucleotide qualities are absent, and no much larger clonotype sits a single base away.

The sample's time point, from its label and the paper: about 28 days (+/-7) after the second vaccine dose. Because spike-specific TCR depth and breadth did not differ between the two schedules, AZD1222 recipients who got a second dose at roughly 4 weeks were pooled with those who got a second dose at roughly 12 weeks. The vaccinee samples were drawn from two UK trials, COV001 and COV002, one of which was a single-blind randomized controlled phase 2/3 trial testing AZD1222 (ChAdOx1 nCoV-19) in healthy adults. For TCRbeta chain sequencing, PBMC samples were collected from trial participants at day 0 and at day 28 after the second dose. The clonotype was recovered from an adult who received the AZD1222 COVID-19 vaccine. The specimen comprised peripheral blood, sampled 28 days after the second AZD1222 dose.

The CDR3 protein is CASSRSLATSTDTQYF. The DNA reads TGTGCCAGCAGCCGATCACTAGCGACTAGCACAGATACGCAGTATTTT. Recombination connected TRBV5-5 to TRBJ2-3, with 7 bases in between that match TRBD2. V is trimmed back by 4 bases and J by 0 bases, and the junction contains 8 bases that no gene match accounts for. From its cysteine to its phenylalanine, the CDR3 spans 16 amino acids. This entry keeps only the CDR3 DNA: 48 bases, framed from base 1. The germline V gene (reference sequence) sets CDR1 to SGHKS and CDR2 to YYEKEE.